The 20 T cell receptor beta chains below come from one sample, sequenced in a study of cytomegalovirus exposure and HLA in healthy donors. With 60 Vbeta and 13 Jbeta primers, the PCR was carried out. Sequencing was performed with immunoSEQ multiplex PCR; in TCRdb, only in-frame clones are kept and a portion is missing. The profile shows about 200,000 clones, just under 70% of them singletons. What was sequenced was PBMCs. These receptors all come from a man aged 35 to 55 in good health and CMV-seropositive.

The chain uses TRBV19 and TRBJ1-1, with D tentatively TRBD1 (5 bases). The CDR3 spans 14 residues. Trimming stripped 6 bases from V and 0 bases from J, with 11 bases between. Germline CDR1 is LNHDA and CDR2 is SQIVND (reference sequence). DNA of the CDR3: TGTGCCAGTAGGTGGGGGGGTATGAACACTGAAGCTTTCTTT. Protein product: CASRWGGMNTEAFF.

This rearrangement joins TRBV19 to TRBJ1-2, with TRBD1 as a possible D gene (6 bases). The CDR3 spans 15 residues. V was shortened by 0 bases and J by 6 bases, with 14 bases between the two germline ends. The germline V gene encodes CDR1 LNHDA and CDR2 SQIVND (reference sequence). The CDR3 bases are TGTGCCAGTAGTATAGATGGGGACACATTCCATGGCTACACCTTC. This sequence encodes CASSIDGDTFHGYTF.

The chain couples TRBV5-1 to TRBJ1-2, with 8 bases aligning to TRBD1. The germline CDR1 and CDR2 sequences are SGHRS and YFSETQ. V lost 3 bases to trimming and J lost 14 bases; unmatched junction nucleotides: 15. This CDR3 region has 14 residues. The CDR3 nucleotides read TGCGCCAGCAGCTCTCAGGGGGCTGAACTCCTAGGGACCTTC. Residues: CASSSQGAELLGTF.

This clone appeared a few times. This rearrangement joins TRBV5-4 to TRBJ2-1; D perhaps matches TRBD2 (6 bases). The CDR3 sequence is 16 residues long. Trimming pared 4 bases from V and 0 bases from J, leaving 14 bases between. In germline, CDR1 is SGHNT, CDR2 YYREEE (reference sequence). The CDR3 region is CASSPVGGSSYNEQFF. CDR3 sequence (DNA): TGTGCCAGCAGCCCCGTGGGGGGTAGCTCCTACAATGAGCAGTTCTTC.

The J gene is TRBJ1-4, the V gene TRBV7-9; perhaps TRBD1 as D (5 bases). V was cut by 4 bases and J by 4 bases, with 16 bases left in between. There are 16 residues in the CDR3. In germline, CDR1 is SEHNR, CDR2 FQNEAQ (reference sequence). The CDR3 nucleotides read TGTGCCAGCAGCTCACGGCTACAGGAATTTAATGAAAAACTGTTTTTT. It translates to CASSSRLQEFNEKLFF. The whole variable domain, filled in from reference TRBV7-9 and TRBJ1-4, reads DTGVSQNPRHKITKRGQNVTFRCDPISEHNRLYWYRQTLGQGPEFLTYFQNEAQLEKSRLLSDRFSAERPKGSFSTLEIQRTEQGDSAMYLCASSSRLQEFNEKLFFGSGTQLSVL.

The chain uses TRBV7-6 and TRBJ2-2; D is unclear. This CDR3 has 13 amino acids. The V end lost 1 base, the J end lost 5 bases, and 5 bases lay between the germline ends. CDR1 and CDR2 (germline): SGHVS, FNYEAQ. The CDR3 DNA is TGTGCCAGCAGCTTAGAGGAGACCGGGGAGCTGTTTTTT. This translates into CASSLEETGELFF.

The chain combines TRBV5-1 with TRBJ2-7; 9 bases map to TRBD1. V lost 4 bases and J lost 2; bases outside the gene matches: 4. Germline V gives CDR1 SGHRS, CDR2 YFSETQ. The CDR3 has 14 amino acids. The DNA of the CDR3 is TGCGCCAGCAGCGGACAGGGGTGGCCCTACGAGCAGTACTTC. Translation: CASSGQGWPYEQYF.

The gene calls are TRBV4-3 and TRBJ1-4, with TRBD1 as a possible D gene (6 bases). The CDR3 length is 14 residues. Germline CDR1 LGHNA, CDR2 YSLEER. V was clipped by 6 bases and J by 1 base, with 9 bases between them. The CDR3 here is CASSPGVTNEKLFF. CDR3 nucleotide sequence: TGCGCCAGCAGTCCAGGGGTAACTAATGAAAAACTGTTTTTT.

This clone was observed a few times. V usage is TRBV9 and J usage is TRBJ2-2; 10 nucleotides align to TRBD1. This CDR3 has 13 amino acids. Germline V gene lookup returns CDR1 SGDLS and CDR2 YYNGEE. Trimming took 7 bases from V and 7 from J; bases not matched to a gene: 4. CDR3 coding DNA: TGTGCCAGCGGGACAGGGGCTGTCGGGGAGCTGTTTTTT. Its translation is CASGTGAVGELFF.

The chain uses TRBV27 and TRBJ2-3; 7 positions agree with TRBD2. The CDR3 is 15 residues long. Germline loops: CDR1 MNHEY, CDR2 SMNVEV (reference sequence). Trimming took 3 bases from V and 0 from J; bases not matched to a gene: 3. CDR3 DNA: TGTGCCAGCAGTTTGCGGCGGGGGAGCACAGATACGCAGTATTTT. Amino acids: CASSLRRGSTDTQYF.

The rearrangement uses TRBV19 and TRBJ1-1; TRBD1 agrees at 7 bases. Germline lookup yields CDR1 LNHDA and CDR2 SQIVND (reference sequence). The CDR3 is 13 residues long. J was trimmed by 8 bases and V by 7 bases; bases with no gene match: 10. The DNA of the CDR3 is TGTGCCAGTAAGATCGAACAGGGGTCGGAAGCTTTCTTT. The encoded protein is CASKIEQGSEAFF.

J is TRBJ2-1 and V is TRBV7-9; D is unresolved. Germline CDR1 reads SEHNR; CDR2 reads FQNEAQ (reference sequence). Trimming removed 2 bases at V and 4 bases at J, with 12 bases between. The CDR3 runs 15 residues. CDR3 protein: CASSLRGNRYNEQFF. CDR3 sequence (DNA): TGTGCCAGCAGCTTACGAGGCAACCGGTACAATGAGCAGTTCTTC. Using reference TRBV7-9 and TRBJ2-1 for the parts outside the CDR3, the full variable domain is DTGVSQNPRHKITKRGQNVTFRCDPISEHNRLYWYRQTLGQGPEFLTYFQNEAQLEKSRLLSDRFSAERPKGSFSTLEIQRTEQGDSAMYLCASSLRGNRYNEQFFGPGTRLTVL.

This clone was found a few times. J is TRBJ1-2 and V is TRBV5-4; 8 bases match TRBD1. J lost 8 bases, V lost 4 bases, and 10 bases had no gene match. The CDR3 covers 14 residues. Germline V lookup: CDR1 SGHNT, CDR2 YYREEE (reference sequence). The CDR3: CASSDTRQGSGYTF. The CDR3 coding sequence is TGTGCCAGCAGCGATACTAGACAGGGGTCAGGCTACACCTTC.

This clone was seen a few times. The chain has TRBV5-6 and TRBJ1-2; TRBD1 aligns across 12 bases. The CDR3 is 13 amino acids. Looked up from germline, CDR1 is SGHDT and CDR2 is YYEEEE. J gave up 8 bases and V 4 bases, and 3 bases lay outside the gene matches. The CDR3 protein is CASSGGTGGGYTF. The CDR3 DNA reads TGTGCCAGCAGCGGTGGGACAGGGGGCGGCTACACCTTC.

The rearrangement joins TRBV9 to TRBJ2-1; 9 positions match TRBD2. The CDR3 consists of 19 residues. The ends lost 0 bases at V and 10 bases at J; junction bases unmatched: 20. Germline V gene sequence: CDR1 SGDLS, CDR2 YYNGEE. CDR3 sequence reads: CASSVAPFRASGDFGEQFF. The DNA for the CDR3 is TGTGCCAGCAGCGTAGCCCCCTTCCGGGCTAGCGGGGACTTTGGAGAGCAGTTCTTC.

V usage is TRBV27 and J usage is TRBJ1-1; 8 nucleotides agree with TRBD1. This CDR3 spans 13 amino acids. V was clipped by 1 base and J by 7 bases; unmatched bases: 2. The germline V gene encodes CDR1 MNHEY and CDR2 SMNVEV (reference sequence). As DNA, the CDR3 is TGTGCCAGCAGTTTATGGGGACAGGTTGAAGCTTTCTTT. Translated, it gives CASSLWGQVEAFF.

The chain couples TRBV18 to TRBJ1-5, with 7 nucleotides matching TRBD1. The CDR3 is 15 residues long. The germline V gene has CDR1 KGHSH and CDR2 LQKENI. J lost 2 bases, V lost 3 bases, and 4 bases had no gene match. The DNA for the CDR3 is TGTGCCAGCTCACCGAAAACAGGGGGCAATCAGCCCCAGCATTTT. Encoded protein: CASSPKTGGNQPQHF.

The CDR3 reads CASSAGQGEAFF. For the CDR3, the DNA is TGTGCCAGCAGCGCAGGACAGGGTGAAGCTTTCTTT. The J gene is TRBJ1-1, the V gene TRBV11-2; 8 nucleotides match TRBD1. The CDR3 extends over 12 amino acids. Trimming took 5 bases from V and 7 from J; bases not matched to a gene: 3. CDR1 is SGHAT and CDR2 is FQNNGV in the germline V gene.

The J gene is TRBJ1-6, the V gene TRBV10-3; D call uncertain. The ends were cut back, 9 bases at V and 9 bases at J, with 18 bases in the middle. Germline loops: CDR1 ENHRY, CDR2 SYGVKD. This CDR3 has 14 residues. CDR3 sequence: CAIHTGVEGSPLHF. CDR3 DNA: TGTGCCATTCACACCGGGGTCGAGGGTTCACCCCTCCACTTT.

The chain uses TRBV10-3 and TRBJ1-2, with D possibly TRBD1 on 6 matching bases. Germline CDR1 ENHRY, CDR2 SYGVKD. CDR3 length equals 15 residues. Trimming stripped 2 bases from V and 1 base from J, with 11 bases between. DNA of the CDR3: TGTGCCATCAGTGAGGAAAGGGGGGGTAACTATGGCTACACCTTC. This translates into CAISEERGGNYGYTF.